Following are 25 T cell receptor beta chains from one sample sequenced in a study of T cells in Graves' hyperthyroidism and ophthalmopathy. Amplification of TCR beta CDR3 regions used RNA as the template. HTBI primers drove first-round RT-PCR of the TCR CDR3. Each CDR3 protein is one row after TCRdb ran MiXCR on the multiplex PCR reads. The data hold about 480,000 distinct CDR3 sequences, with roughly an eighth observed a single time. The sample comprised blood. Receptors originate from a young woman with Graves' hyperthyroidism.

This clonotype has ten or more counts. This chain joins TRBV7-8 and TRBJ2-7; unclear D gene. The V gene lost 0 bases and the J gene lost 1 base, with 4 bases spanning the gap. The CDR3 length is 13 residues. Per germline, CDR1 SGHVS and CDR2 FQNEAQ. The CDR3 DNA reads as TGTGCCAGCAGCTTAGCGTCATCCTACGAGCAGTACGTC. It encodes CASSLASSYEQYV.

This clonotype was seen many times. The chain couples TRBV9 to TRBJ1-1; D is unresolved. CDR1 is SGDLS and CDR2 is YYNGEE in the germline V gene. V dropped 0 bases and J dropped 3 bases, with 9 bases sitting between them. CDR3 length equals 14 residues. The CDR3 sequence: CASSVVGTYTEAFF. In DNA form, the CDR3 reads TGTGCCAGCAGCGTAGTTGGCACCTACACTGAAGCTTTCTTT.

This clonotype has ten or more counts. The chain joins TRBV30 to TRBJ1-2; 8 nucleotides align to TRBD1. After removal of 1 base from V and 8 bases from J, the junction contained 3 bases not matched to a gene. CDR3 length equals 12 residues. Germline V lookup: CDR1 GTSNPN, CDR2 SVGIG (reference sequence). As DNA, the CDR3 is TGTGCCTGGAGTGGACGACAGGGGGGCTACACCTTC. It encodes CAWSGRQGGYTF.

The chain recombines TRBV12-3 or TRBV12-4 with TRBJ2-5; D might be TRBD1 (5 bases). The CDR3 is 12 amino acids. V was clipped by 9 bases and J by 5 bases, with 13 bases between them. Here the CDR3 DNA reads TGTGCCAGTCGAAGGGGTCGCGAGACCCAGTACTTC. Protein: CASRRGRETQYF.

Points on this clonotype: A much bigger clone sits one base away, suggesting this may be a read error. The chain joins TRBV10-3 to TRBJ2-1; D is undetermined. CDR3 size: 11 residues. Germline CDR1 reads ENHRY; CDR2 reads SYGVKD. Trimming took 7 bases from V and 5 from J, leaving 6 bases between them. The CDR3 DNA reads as TGTGCCATCACCGCTGACAATGAGCAGTTCTTC. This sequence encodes CAITADNEQFF.

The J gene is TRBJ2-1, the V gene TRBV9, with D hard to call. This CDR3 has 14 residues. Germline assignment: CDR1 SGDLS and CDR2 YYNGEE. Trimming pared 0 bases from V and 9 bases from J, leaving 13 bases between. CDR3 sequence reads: CASSVGKGSGEQFF. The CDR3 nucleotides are TGTGCCAGCAGCGTAGGAAAGGGTTCCGGTGAGCAGTTCTTC.

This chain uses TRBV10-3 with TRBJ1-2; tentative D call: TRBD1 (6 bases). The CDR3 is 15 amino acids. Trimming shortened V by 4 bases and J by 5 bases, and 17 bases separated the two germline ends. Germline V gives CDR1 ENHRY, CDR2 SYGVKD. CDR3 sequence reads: CAISVDSSQAYGYTF. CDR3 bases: TGTGCCATCAGTGTGGACAGCAGCCAAGCTTATGGCTACACCTTC.

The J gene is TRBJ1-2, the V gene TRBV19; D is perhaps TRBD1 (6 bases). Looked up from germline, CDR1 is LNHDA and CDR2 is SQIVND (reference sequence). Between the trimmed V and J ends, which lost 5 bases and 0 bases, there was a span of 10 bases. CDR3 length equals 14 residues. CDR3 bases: TGTGCCAGTAGTGGGCAGGGGACTAACTATGGCTACACCTTC. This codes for CASSGQGTNYGYTF.

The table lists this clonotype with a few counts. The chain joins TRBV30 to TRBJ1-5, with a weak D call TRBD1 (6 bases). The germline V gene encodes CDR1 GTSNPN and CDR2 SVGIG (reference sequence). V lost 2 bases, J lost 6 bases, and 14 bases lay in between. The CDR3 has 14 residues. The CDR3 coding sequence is TGTGCCTGGAGTACCGGACAGTCGTCTCAGCCCCAGCATTTT. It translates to CAWSTGQSSQPQHF.

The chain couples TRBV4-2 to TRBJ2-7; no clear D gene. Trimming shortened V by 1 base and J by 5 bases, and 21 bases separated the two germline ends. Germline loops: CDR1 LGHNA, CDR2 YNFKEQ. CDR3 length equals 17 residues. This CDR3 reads CASSQVTPGAGPHEQYF. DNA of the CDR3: TGTGCCAGCAGCCAAGTCACCCCGGGTGCCGGCCCCCACGAGCAGTACTTC.

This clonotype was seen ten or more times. Written as DNA, the CDR3 is TGTGCCAGCTCACCAGGGGAGGGGTACGAGCAGTACTTC. Its translation is CASSPGEGYEQYF. The chain combines TRBV18 with TRBJ2-7; 7 nucleotides line up with TRBD2. Germline V gives CDR1 KGHSH, CDR2 LQKENI. Trimming removed 2 bases from V and 4 bases from J; junction bases left unmatched: 2. CDR3 length: 13 amino acids.

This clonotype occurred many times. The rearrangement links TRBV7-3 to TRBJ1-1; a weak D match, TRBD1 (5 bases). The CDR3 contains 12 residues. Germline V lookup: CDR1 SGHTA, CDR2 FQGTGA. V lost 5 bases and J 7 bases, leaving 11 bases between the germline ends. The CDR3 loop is CASSPRDGEAFF. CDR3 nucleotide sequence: TGTGCCAGCAGCCCGCGGGACGGTGAAGCTTTCTTT.

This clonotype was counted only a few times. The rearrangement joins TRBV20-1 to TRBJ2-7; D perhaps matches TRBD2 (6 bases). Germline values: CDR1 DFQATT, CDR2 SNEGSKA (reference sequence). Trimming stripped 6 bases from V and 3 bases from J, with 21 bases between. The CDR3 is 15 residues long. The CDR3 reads CSAKRGIGGNYEQYF. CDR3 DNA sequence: TGCAGTGCCAAGAGGGGAATTGGAGGGAACTACGAGCAGTACTTC.

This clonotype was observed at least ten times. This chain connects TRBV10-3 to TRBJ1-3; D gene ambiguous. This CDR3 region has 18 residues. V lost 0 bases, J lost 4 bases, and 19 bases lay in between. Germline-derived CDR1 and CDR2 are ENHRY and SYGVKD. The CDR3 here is CAISESGVTNLRGNTIYF. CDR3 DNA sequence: TGTGCCATCAGTGAGTCCGGGGTAACCAACTTACGAGGAAACACCATATATTTT.

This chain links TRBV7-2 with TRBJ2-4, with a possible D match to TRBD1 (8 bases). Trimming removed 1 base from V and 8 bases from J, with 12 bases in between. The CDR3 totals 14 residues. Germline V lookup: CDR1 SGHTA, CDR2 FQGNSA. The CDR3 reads CASSLVTGGDIQYF. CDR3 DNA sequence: TGTGCCAGCAGCTTAGTTACAGGGGGGGACATTCAGTACTTC. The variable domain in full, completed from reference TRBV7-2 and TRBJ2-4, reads GAGVSQSPSNKVTEKGKDVELRCDPISGHTALYWYRQSLGQGLEFLIYFQGNSAPDKSGLPSDRFSAERTGGSVSTLTIQRTQQEDSAVYLCASSLVTGGDIQYFGAGTRLSVL.

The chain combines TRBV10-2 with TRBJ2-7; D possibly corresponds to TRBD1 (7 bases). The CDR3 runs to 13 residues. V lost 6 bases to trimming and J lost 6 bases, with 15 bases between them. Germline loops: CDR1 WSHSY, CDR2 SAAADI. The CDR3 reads CASRAGGKSEQYV. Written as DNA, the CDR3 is TGCGCCAGCAGGGCAGGGGGGAAAAGCGAGCAGTACGTC.

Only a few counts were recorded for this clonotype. The CDR3 sequence: CASSSGLGGSYNEQFF. CDR3 sequence (DNA): TGTGCCAGCAGTTCCGGGTTAGGGGGCTCCTACAATGAGCAGTTCTTC. The rearrangement joins TRBV6-2 or TRBV6-3 to TRBJ2-1; perhaps TRBD1 as D (6 bases). The CDR3 totals 16 residues. The germline V gene has CDR1 MNHEY and CDR2 SVGEGT. V was clipped by 4 bases and J by 0 bases, with 13 bases between them.

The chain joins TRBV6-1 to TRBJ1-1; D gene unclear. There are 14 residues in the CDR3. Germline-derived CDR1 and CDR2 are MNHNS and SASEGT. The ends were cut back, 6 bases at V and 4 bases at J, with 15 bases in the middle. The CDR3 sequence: CASSLDRAGTEAFF. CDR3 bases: TGTGCCAGCAGCCTCGACCGGGCGGGCACTGAAGCTTTCTTT.

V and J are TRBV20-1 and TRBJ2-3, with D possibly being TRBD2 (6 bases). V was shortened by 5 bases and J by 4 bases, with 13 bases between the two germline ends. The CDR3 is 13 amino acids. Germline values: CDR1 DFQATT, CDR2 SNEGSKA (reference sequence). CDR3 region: CSAGGKSSDTQYF. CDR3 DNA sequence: TGCAGTGCTGGGGGGAAAAGTTCAGATACGCAGTATTTT.

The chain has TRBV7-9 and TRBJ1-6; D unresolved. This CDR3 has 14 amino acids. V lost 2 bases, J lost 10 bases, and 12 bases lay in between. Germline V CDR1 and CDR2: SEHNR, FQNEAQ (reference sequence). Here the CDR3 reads CASSLRVGVSPLHF. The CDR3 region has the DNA TGTGCCAGCAGCTTACGGGTTGGGGTATCACCCCTCCACTTT.

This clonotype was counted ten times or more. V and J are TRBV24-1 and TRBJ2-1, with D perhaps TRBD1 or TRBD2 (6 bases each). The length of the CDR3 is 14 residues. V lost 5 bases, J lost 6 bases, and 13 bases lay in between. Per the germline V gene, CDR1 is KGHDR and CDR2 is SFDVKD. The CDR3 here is CATSAPGAANEQFF. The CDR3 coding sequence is TGTGCCACCAGTGCCCCGGGGGCCGCCAATGAGCAGTTCTTC.

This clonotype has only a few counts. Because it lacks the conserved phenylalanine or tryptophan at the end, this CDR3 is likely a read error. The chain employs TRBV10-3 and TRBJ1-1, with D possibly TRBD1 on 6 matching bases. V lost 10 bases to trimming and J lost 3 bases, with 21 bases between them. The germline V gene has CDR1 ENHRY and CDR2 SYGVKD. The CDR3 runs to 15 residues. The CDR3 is CATGQKGGLDTEAFS. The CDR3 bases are TGTGCCACGGGACAAAAGGGCGGATTGGACACTGAAGCTTTCTCT.

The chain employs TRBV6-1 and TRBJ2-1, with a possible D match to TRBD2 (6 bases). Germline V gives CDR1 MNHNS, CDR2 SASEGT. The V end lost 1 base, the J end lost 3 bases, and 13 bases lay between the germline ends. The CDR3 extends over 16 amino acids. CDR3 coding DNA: TGTGCCAGCAGTGAAGGGCTAGCGCTGAACTACAATGAGCAGTTCTTC. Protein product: CASSEGLALNYNEQFF.

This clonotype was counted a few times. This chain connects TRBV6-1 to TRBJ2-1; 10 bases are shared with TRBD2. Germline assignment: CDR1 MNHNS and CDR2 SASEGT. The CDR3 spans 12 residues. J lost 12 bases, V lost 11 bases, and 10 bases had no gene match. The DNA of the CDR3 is TGTGCCGGAGCTAGCGGGAGTGTTGGGCAGTTCTTC. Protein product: CAGASGSVGQFF.

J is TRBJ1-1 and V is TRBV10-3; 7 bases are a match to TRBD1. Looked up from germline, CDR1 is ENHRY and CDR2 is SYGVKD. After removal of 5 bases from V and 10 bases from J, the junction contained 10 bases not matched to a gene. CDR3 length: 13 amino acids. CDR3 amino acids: CAISKETGEVAFF. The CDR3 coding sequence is TGTGCCATCAGTAAGGAAACAGGGGAAGTAGCTTTCTTT.